A selection of T cell receptor beta chains follows, all from one sample in a study of T cells in Graves' hyperthyroidism and ophthalmopathy. TCRdb reanalysed the multiplex PCR reads using MiXCR and keeps one entry per CDR3 protein. The data hold 500,000 to 800,000 distinct CDR3 sequences, with about 45% observed a single time. The sequenced material came from peripheral blood or thyroid tissue (not recorded which). Receptor source: an adult man with Graves' disease, either hyperthyroidism or ophthalmopathy (not recorded which). The CDR3 runs from the conserved cysteine through the conserved F or W. D genes are given only for firm matches. Size is omitted from some rows. Given values are once, few, many or a class for expanded clones.

d_call,clone_size,v_call,j_call,cdr3_nt,cdr3_aa
-,-,TRBV7-6,TRBJ1-4,TGTGCCAGCAGCTTAGCGGAAGTGGCTGAAAAACTGTTTTTT,CASSLAEVAEKLFF
-,-,TRBV20-1,TRBJ2-2,TGCAGTGCTCCAGGGGAAACCGGGGAGCTGTTTTTT,CSAPGETGELFF
-,-,TRBV12-3/TRBV12-4,TRBJ1-2,TGTGCCAGCAGGGCCCAGGGGACTAACTATGGCTACACCTTC,CASRAQGTNYGYTF
TRBD1,many,TRBV7-8,TRBJ1-2,TGTGCCAGCAGCTTAACCGCCACAGGGGTCTATGGCTACACCTTC,CASSLTATGVYGYTF
-,few,TRBV7-6,TRBJ1-4,TGTGCCAGCAGCCGGGCGGGCTCAACTAATGAAAAACTGTTTTTT,CASSRAGSTNEKLFF
TRBD1,few,TRBV5-8,TRBJ1-2,TGTGCCAGCACCCTAACCGGGACAGGGGGCGATGGCTACACCTTC,CASTLTGTGGDGYTF
TRBD1,many,TRBV7-9,TRBJ2-7,TGTGCCAGCAGCCCGAGGGACAGGGCCTCCTACGAGCAGTACTTC,CASSPRDRASYEQYF
TRBD1,-,TRBV7-3,TRBJ1-1,TGTGCCAGCACGACAGGGGCGTTCATGAACACTGAAGCTTTCTTT,CASTTGAFMNTEAFF
-,-,TRBV15,TRBJ1-2,TGTGCCACCAGCAGAGATCTTTCGGGGACAAGCTATGGCTACACCTTC,CATSRDLSGTSYGYTF
TRBD1,few,TRBV5-1,TRBJ1-1,TGCGCCAGCAGCTTGGACAGGGGGACAATGAACACTGAAGCTTTCTTT,CASSLDRGTMNTEAFF
-,-,TRBV6-5,TRBJ1-1,TGTGCCATCAGTTACTCGACACCGAACACTGAAGCTTTCTTT,CAISYSTPNTEAFF
-,-,TRBV2,TRBJ1-4,TGTGCCAGCAGTGACAGGGCGAACACTGTTTTT,CASSDRANTVF
-,many,TRBV7-9,TRBJ1-2,TGTGCCAGCGGGGGACTAGGAGTTGACTATGGCTACACCTTC,CASGGLGVDYGYTF
TRBD1,many,TRBV19,TRBJ2-7,TGTGCCAGTAGCGACAGGGCCTACGAGCAGTACTTC,CASSDRAYEQYF
-,many,TRBV5-1,TRBJ2-2,TGCGCCAGCAGCTTGTACGTCGGGGAGCTGTTTTTT,CASSLYVGELFF
-,few,TRBV12-3/TRBV12-4,TRBJ2-2,TGTGCCAGCAGCCCGGAGGGTCGACGGGGGGAGCTGTTTTTT,CASSPEGRRGELFF
TRBD2,-,TRBV24-1,TRBJ2-2,TGTGCCACCAGTAAGACTAGCCAAAACACCGGGGAGCTGTTTTTT,CATSKTSQNTGELFF
-,-,TRBV7-9,TRBJ1-1,TGTGCCAGCAGCTTGGCCGGGAGAGATCATGAAGCTTTCTTT,CASSLAGRDHEAFF
TRBD1,few,TRBV11-2,TRBJ2-5,TGTGCCAGCAGCTTAGAAGGACAGGGGGCAGGGGAGACCCAGTACTTC,CASSLEGQGAGETQYF
-,few,TRBV10-2,TRBJ1-1,TGCGCCAGCGGTCCCGAGGCAGGGATAATGAACACTGAAGCTTTCTTT,CASGPEAGIMNTEAFF
TRBD1,-,TRBV2,TRBJ1-5,TGTGCCAGCAATGTACAGGGGGCGCAGGGTCAACCCCAGCATTTT,CASNVQGAQGQPQHF
-,-,TRBV2,TRBJ2-5,TGTGCCAGCAGTCAAACTCGGTCCGTCTGGGGGGAGACCCAGTACTTC,CASSQTRSVWGETQYF
-,-,TRBV12-3/TRBV12-4,TRBJ1-4,TGTGCCAGCAGTTTGGGGGATGCCACTGAAAAACTGTTTTTT,CASSLGDATEKLFF
-,-,TRBV20-1,TRBJ2-3,TGCAGTGCTAGAGACGGGGCCGGAGATACGCAGTATTTT,CSARDGAGDTQYF
-,few,TRBV7-2,TRBJ2-6,TGTGCCAGCGGAATGCGGGGGCGGTCTGGGGCCAACGTCCTGACTTTC,CASGMRGRSGANVLTF
-,-,TRBV29-1,TRBJ1-2,TGCAGCGTTGAAGGCAGTGACTACACCTTC,CSVEGSDYTF
-,few,TRBV5-4,TRBJ2-7,TGTGCCAGCAGCTTGGAAAGGACTAACTCCTACGAGCAGTACTTC,CASSLERTNSYEQYF
TRBD1,-,TRBV28,TRBJ1-2,TGTGCCAGCAGGCGATCCGGGACAGGGAGGGCTGGCTACACCTTC,CASRRSGTGRAGYTF
TRBD2,-,TRBV20-1,TRBJ2-5,TGCAGTGCTAGAGGGGGGACTAGCGGAGAGACCCAGTACTTC,CSARGGTSGETQYF
-,-,TRBV24-1,TRBJ1-2,TGTGCCACCAGTGATGCCCTCGGCAGACTCTATGGCTACACCTTC,CATSDALGRLYGYTF
-,many,TRBV2,TRBJ2-5,TGTGCCAGCAGGGGGACGTGGGTCCAAGAGACCCAGTACTTC,CASRGTWVQETQYF
-,few,TRBV7-8,TRBJ1-2,TGTGCCAGCAGCTTACGGGACCCGCGTTATGGCTACACCTTC,CASSLRDPRYGYTF
-,many,TRBV2,TRBJ1-5,TGTGCCAGCAGTCCGGACAGTCTACGGGGTCAGCCCCAGCATTTT,CASSPDSLRGQPQHF
TRBD1,-,TRBV29-1,TRBJ1-2,TGCAGCATGGGACAGGATTATGGCTACACCTTC,CSMGQDYGYTF
-,-,TRBV11-2,TRBJ2-7,TGCGCCAGCAGCTTAGAGGGACATTACGAGCAGTACTTC,CASSLEGHYEQYF
-,many,TRBV10-2,TRBJ2-7,TGCGCCAGCAGTCCTTTAGCACACCAGGGGTACGAGCAGTACTTC,CASSPLAHQGYEQYF
-,many,TRBV15,TRBJ1-1,TGTGCCACCAGCAGCCCGGGACACCCGAACACTGAAGCTTTCTTT,CATSSPGHPNTEAFF